One and the same sample provided the 6 T cell receptor beta chains below, sequenced in a study of CD8 T cells in ankylosing spondylitis. TCRdb itself ran the 5' RACE reads through MiXCR, one entry per CDR3 protein. Counted here are 250,000 to 350,000 distinct CDR3 sequences, less than 25% occurring once; the ten biggest clones make up roughly 3.4%. Sequencing was performed on blood, either unsorted or a sorted T cell fraction (not recorded which). These receptors all stem from a female donor with ankylosing spondylitis or in good health (not recorded which).

This clonotype appeared a few times. This rearrangement joins TRBV27 to TRBJ2-7; D is undetermined. V was shortened by 4 bases and J by 5 bases, with 3 bases between the two germline ends. This CDR3 has 10 amino acids. Germline lookup yields CDR1 MNHEY and CDR2 SMNVEV (reference sequence). The CDR3 loop is CASSSHEQYF. CDR3 in DNA: TGTGCCAGCAGTTCCCACGAGCAGTACTTC.

This clonotype was detected many times. The chain employs TRBV24-1 and TRBJ2-5; D call uncertain. The CDR3 contains 12 residues. Trimming shortened V by 2 bases and J by 0 bases, and 0 bases separated the two germline ends. The germline V gene encodes CDR1 KGHDR and CDR2 SFDVKD. The CDR3, as DNA: TGTGCCACCAGTGATTACCAAGAGACCCAGTACTTC. Amino acid sequence: CATSDYQETQYF.

In this sample, this clonotype turned up a few times. J is TRBJ2-5 and V is TRBV4-3; TRBD1 matches at 7 bases. J was trimmed by 5 bases and V by 1 base; bases with no gene match: 4. The CDR3 length is 14 residues. Germline loops: CDR1 LGHNA, CDR2 YSLEER. CDR3 sequence: CASSQGGRGETQYF. CDR3 in DNA: TGCGCCAGCAGCCAAGGAGGCAGGGGGGAGACCCAGTACTTC.

This chain uses TRBV11-1 with TRBJ1-6; a weak D match, TRBD1 (5 bases). This CDR3 spans 13 amino acids. Germline V gene data show CDR1 as SGHAT and CDR2 as FQDESV (reference sequence). V dropped 3 bases and J dropped 11 bases, with 11 bases sitting between them. CDR3 nucleotide sequence: TGTGCCAGCAGCTTCGCAGGGTCGCCACCCCTCCACTTT. As protein: CASSFAGSPPLHF.

This chain uses TRBV18 with TRBJ2-1; D may correspond to TRBD1 or TRBD2 (5 bases each). Germline-derived CDR1 and CDR2 are KGHSH and LQKENI. This CDR3 contains 16 residues. The germline V and J ends were trimmed by 5 bases and 0 bases, with 14 bases remaining between them. CDR3 coding DNA: TGTGCCAGCTCAACGGGACCCCCGAGCTCCTACAATGAGCAGTTCTTC. It is translated as CASSTGPPSSYNEQFF.

The chain links TRBV29-1 to TRBJ2-3; the D is unclear. Trimming took 3 bases from V and 5 from J, leaving 12 bases between them. There are 13 residues in the CDR3. Germline CDR1 reads SQVTM; CDR2 reads ANQGSEA. DNA for the CDR3: TGCAGCGTTGAGCCCCTGAGGAAAGATACGCAGTATTTT. It translates to CSVEPLRKDTQYF.